Sequencing of this TCR beta chain was carried out in a study of blood T cell repertoires in COVID-19. Looking at the study overall: Donors in the United States, Italy and Spain gave samples during acute or convalescent COVID-19. The analysed material was cDNA or gDNA that came from T cells, B-cell-depleted T cells, or PBMCs.

V dropped 6 bases and J dropped 7; count of bases not matched to a gene: 12. Germline lookup yields CDR1 MNHNY and CDR2 SVGAGI (reference sequence). This CDR3 comprises 16 residues. Profiled with immunoSEQ multiplex PCR; TCRdb holds only in-frame clones, not every one. The sample contains about 65,000 clones, 90% of which appear only once. Specimen: peripheral blood. The sequence was obtained from a man aged 55 to 70 with acute or convalescent COVID-19. The chain joins TRBV6-6 to TRBJ1-6; TRBD1 agrees at 7 bases. CDR3 DNA: TGTGCCAGCAGCACGATGGGGACAGCAGTAAATTCACCCCTCCACTTT. It translates to CASSTMGTAVNSPLHF.